The rows below give T cell receptor beta chains drawn from one sample of a study of beta chain features in type 1 diabetes. Data came from immunoSEQ multiplex PCR; TCRdb stores just in-frame clones and leaves some out. Of fewer than 300,000 clones listed, around 9.9% are singletons. Material: naive CD4+ T cells from blood. The source of these receptors is a man aged 25-40 years with type 1 diabetes. Each CDR3 is given with its conserved first and last residue. D genes are given only for firm matches. Clone size is given for some rows only: seen once, a few or many times, or a class if the clone is expanded.

16,TRBJ2-7,TRBV9,TRBD2,.,CASSPRGGPTSYEQYF,TGTGCCAGCAGCCCCCGGGGGGGGCCAACCTCCTACGAGCAGTACTTC
17,TRBJ2-3,TRBV7-2,TRBD2,few,CASSLASSGGITDTQYF,TGTGCCAGCAGCTTAGCTTCTAGCGGGGGGATAACAGATACGCAGTATTTT
11,TRBJ2-1,TRBV6-6,.,few,CASSPGVEQFF,TGTGCCAGCAGCCCAGGGGTCGAGCAGTTCTTC
15,TRBJ1-5,TRBV5-1,TRBD1,few,CASSPGQGGYQPQHF,TGCGCCAGCAGCCCCGGACAGGGAGGGTATCAGCCCCAGCATTTT
14,TRBJ2-7,TRBV18,.,.,CASSPRTSLYEQYF,TGTGCCAGCTCACCACGAACTAGTCTCTACGAGCAGTACTTC
15,TRBJ1-5,TRBV2,TRBD1,few,CASRSDRAGGQPQHF,TGTGCCAGCAGATCGGACAGGGCTGGGGGTCAGCCCCAGCATTTT
19,TRBJ2-1,TRBV5-4,TRBD2,.,CASSSKTSGGAISYNEQFF,TGTGCCAGCAGCTCTAAAACTAGCGGGGGGGCTATTTCCTACAATGAGCAGTTCTTC
15,TRBJ1-2,TRBV5-4,TRBD1,.,CASSPWDRGSRGYTF,TGTGCCAGCAGCCCCTGGGACAGGGGAAGTCGTGGCTACACCTTC
16,TRBJ1-5,TRBV19,TRBD1,.,CASSVPGTGVNQPQHF,TGTGCCAGTAGTGTACCCGGGACAGGAGTGAATCAGCCCCAGCATTTT
13,TRBJ1-2,TRBV5-6,.,few,CASSLGRLYGYTF,TGTGCCAGCAGCTTGGGCAGGCTCTATGGCTACACCTTC
18,TRBJ2-6,TRBV19,.,few,CASTHLAGQASGANVLTF,TGTGCCAGTACCCACCTCGCTGGTCAGGCCTCCGGGGCCAACGTCCTGACTTTC
16,TRBJ1-6,TRBV14,TRBD1,few,CASSQESVAGGSPLHF,TGTGCCAGCAGCCAAGAGTCCGTAGCAGGGGGCTCACCCCTCCACTTT
15,TRBJ2-4,TRBV7-2,TRBD1,.,CASSLDRVTKNIQYF,TGTGCCAGCAGCTTGGACAGGGTCACCAAAAACATTCAGTACTTC
11,TRBJ1-6,TRBV30,.,once,CAWSVGGGIHF,.
16,TRBJ1-5,TRBV6-6,TRBD1,few,CASTLQGAFGNQPQHF,TGTGCCAGCACTCTCCAGGGGGCCTTTGGCAATCAGCCCCAGCATTTT
15,TRBJ1-2,TRBV18,.,few,CASSPVASRQHGYTF,TGTGCCAGCTCACCAGTCGCTTCTCGACAGCATGGCTACACCTTC
16,TRBJ2-2,TRBV12-5,TRBD1,few,CASGFRTGEITGELFF,TGTGCTAGTGGTTTCCGGACAGGGGAGATCACCGGGGAGCTGTTTTTT
19,TRBJ1-2,TRBV10-3,TRBD1,.,CAISEPPGTGKAENYGYTF,TGTGCCATCAGTGAACCTCCCGGGACAGGGAAGGCGGAGAACTATGGCTACACCTTC
11,TRBJ1-2,TRBV29-1,.,.,CSVVTGYGYTF,TGCAGCGTTGTGACAGGCTATGGCTACACCTTC
15,TRBJ2-5,TRBV18,TRBD2,few,CASSELAGFQETQYF,TGTGCCAGCTCCGAGTTAGCGGGGTTCCAAGAGACCCAGTACTTC
16,TRBJ2-5,TRBV19,.,.,CASSIAGPKYQETQYF,TGTGCCAGTAGTATTGCGGGACCGAAGTACCAAGAGACCCAGTACTTC
11,TRBJ2-7,TRBV9,.,few,CASSVANEQYF,TGTGCCAGCAGCGTAGCAAACGAGCAGTACTTC
13,TRBJ2-7,TRBV5-6,.,few,CASSLDQDGEQYF,TGTGCCAGCAGCTTGGATCAGGATGGCGAGCAGTACTTC
16,TRBJ2-1,TRBV18,.,few,CASSRRGSNSDNEQFF,TGTGCCAGCTCACGACGGGGTTCCAACTCGGACAATGAGCAGTTCTTC
14,TRBJ2-7,TRBV11-2,TRBD1,.,CASSGQGGYYEQYF,TGTGCCAGCAGCGGACAGGGGGGGTACTACGAGCAGTACTTC
14,TRBJ2-7,TRBV18,TRBD2,few,CASSPAGTRDEQYF,TGTGCCAGCTCACCAGCCGGGACTAGAGACGAGCAGTACTTC
13,TRBJ1-1,TRBV5-1,TRBD1,few,CASSGRTGTEAFF,TGCGCCAGCAGCGGGAGGACAGGCACTGAAGCTTTCTTT
11,TRBJ2-2,TRBV20-1,TRBD2,few,CSARGAGELFF,TGCAGTGCCCGGGGGGCCGGGGAGCTGTTTTTT
15,TRBJ2-7,TRBV7-9,TRBD2,few,CASSLNQRGLYEQYF,TGTGCCAGCAGCTTAAACCAGCGGGGGTTATACGAGCAGTACTTC
15,TRBJ2-2,TRBV5-4,TRBD2,few,CASSGGLADTGELFF,TGTGCCAGCAGCGGGGGACTAGCGGACACCGGGGAGCTGTTTTTT
13,TRBJ1-5,TRBV6-5,TRBD1,.,CASSETGNQPQHF,TGTGCCAGCAGTGAGACAGGGAATCAGCCCCAGCATTTT
14,TRBJ1-1,TRBV15,.,.,CATSRDPFSTEAFF,TGTGCCACCAGCAGAGACCCGTTCAGCACTGAAGCTTTCTTT
13,TRBJ2-1,TRBV7-2,TRBD1,few,CASSSDRGNEQFF,TGTGCCAGCAGCTCGGACAGGGGTAATGAGCAGTTCTTC
17,TRBJ2-2,TRBV4-2,TRBD1,.,CASSLSSGTANTGELFF,TGTGCCAGCAGCTTATCCTCCGGGACAGCGAACACCGGGGAGCTGTTTTTT
14,TRBJ1-2,TRBV14,TRBD1,.,CASSQLDRVGGYTF,TGTGCCAGCAGCCAACTTGACAGGGTCGGCGGCTACACCTTC
13,TRBJ2-2,TRBV27,TRBD1,few,CASSEQGAGELFF,TGTGCCAGCAGTGAGCAGGGGGCCGGGGAGCTGTTTTTT
13,TRBJ2-3,TRBV6-5,.,few,CACGLPGTDTQYF,TGTGCCTGCGGCCTACCTGGGACAGATACGCAGTATTTT
15,TRBJ2-7,TRBV4-2,TRBD2,few,CASSLTAGGVNEQYF,TGTGCCAGCAGCCTGACAGCGGGGGGCGTCAACGAGCAGTACTTC
13,TRBJ2-5,TRBV18,.,few,CASSRDNQETQYF,TGTGCCAGCTCACGGGACAACCAAGAGACCCAGTACTTC
14,TRBJ2-7,TRBV5-1,TRBD2,few,CASSFNGGSYEQYF,TGCGCCAGCAGCTTCAACGGGGGGTCTTACGAGCAGTACTTC
16,TRBJ2-7,TRBV6-5,.,few,CASSYRQPTVPYEQYF,TGTGCCAGCAGTTACCGCCAGCCTACAGTACCCTACGAGCAGTACTTC
14,TRBJ1-6,TRBV5-6,TRBD1,.,CASSFDRGNSPLHF,TGTGCCAGCAGCTTCGACAGGGGGAATTCACCCCTCCACTTT
14,TRBJ1-2,TRBV9,.,few,CASSVAPHRGGYTF,TGTGCCAGCAGCGTAGCTCCGCATAGGGGAGGCTACACCTTC
13,TRBJ2-5,TRBV30,.,.,CAWSVGGKETQYF,TGTGCCTGGAGTGTCGGAGGGAAAGAGACCCAGTACTTC
13,TRBJ1-2,TRBV7-8,.,few,CASSPQEDYGYTF,TGTGCCAGCAGCCCTCAGGAGGACTATGGCTACACCTTC